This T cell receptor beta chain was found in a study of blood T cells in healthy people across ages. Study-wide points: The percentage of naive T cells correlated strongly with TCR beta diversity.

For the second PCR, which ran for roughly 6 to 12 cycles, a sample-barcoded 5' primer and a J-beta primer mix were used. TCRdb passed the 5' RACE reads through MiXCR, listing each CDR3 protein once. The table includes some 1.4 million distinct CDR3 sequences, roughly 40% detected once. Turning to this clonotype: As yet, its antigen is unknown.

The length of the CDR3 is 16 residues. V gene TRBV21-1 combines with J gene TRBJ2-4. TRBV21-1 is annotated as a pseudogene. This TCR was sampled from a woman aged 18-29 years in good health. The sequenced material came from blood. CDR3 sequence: CASSKALWPEYNEQYF. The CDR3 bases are TGTGCCAGCAGCAAAGCGCTTTGGCCAGAGTACAATGAGCAGTACTTC.